A single sample gave rise to the 2 T cell receptor beta chains below, sequenced in a study of blood T cell repertoires in COVID-19. The repertoire was sequenced with immunoSEQ multiplex PCR; TCRdb's copy has only in-frame clones and lacks some. The table lists about 120,000 clones, almost 90% of them singletons, with almost 0.9% in the top ten. Material: peripheral blood. The receptors derive from a woman in her 50s with active or convalescent COVID-19.

This clone has just a few counts. The chain is built from TRBV30 and TRBJ1-2; the D gene is possibly TRBD1 (6 bases). The V gene lost 8 bases and the J gene lost 4 bases, with 14 bases spanning the gap. CDR1 is GTSNPN and CDR2 is SVGIG in the germline V gene (reference sequence). This CDR3 spans 12 amino acids. The CDR3 DNA reads TGTGCCGGTCCAGGGGAGGGCTATGGCTACACCTTC. Translation gives CAGPGEGYGYTF.

This chain joins TRBV5-4 and TRBJ2-1; tentative D call: TRBD2 (6 bases). Germline assignment: CDR1 SGHNT and CDR2 YYREEE (reference sequence). V was cut by 7 bases and J by 8 bases, with 16 bases left in between. This CDR3 region has 13 residues. CDR3 sequence reads: CASHGGSTDEQFF. Written as DNA, the CDR3 is TGTGCCAGCCACGGGGGTTCCACCGATGAGCAGTTCTTC.